This T cell receptor beta chain is drawn from a study of cytomegalovirus exposure and HLA in healthy donors. Notes on the study in general: Within the data, a cluster of highly shared sequence variants was likely a sequencing artifact. Rarity characterized most TCR sequences, yet some public TCRs appeared in many donors. According to a later analysis, most TCR beta chains associated with CMV appeared HLA-restricted.

Germline V gives CDR1 SNHLY, CDR2 FYNNEI. The V end was cut by 8 bases, the J end by 5 bases, with 7 bases between. This CDR3 has 10 amino acids. As for this clone: Its antigen is currently unknown.

Amplification used 60 Vbeta primers and 13 Jbeta primers. Generated by immunoSEQ multiplex PCR, the TCRdb table keeps only in-frame clones and is missing some. The data contain roughly 150,000 clones, around 80% of them singletons. This receptor was taken from a man aged 30 to 39 in good health and CMV-seropositive. Input material: PBMCs. This chain uses TRBV2 with TRBJ2-7; no definite D call. In DNA, the CDR3 is TGTGCCAGCGCCTACCACGAGCAGTACTTC. As protein: CASAYHEQYF. Based on the CDR3 plus reference TRBV2 and TRBJ2-7, the full variable domain is EPEVTQTPSHQVTQMGQEVILRCVPISNHLYFYWYRQILGQKVEFLVSFYNNEISEKSEIFDDQFSVERPDGSNFTLKIRSTKLEDSAMYFCASAYHEQYFGPGTRLTVT.